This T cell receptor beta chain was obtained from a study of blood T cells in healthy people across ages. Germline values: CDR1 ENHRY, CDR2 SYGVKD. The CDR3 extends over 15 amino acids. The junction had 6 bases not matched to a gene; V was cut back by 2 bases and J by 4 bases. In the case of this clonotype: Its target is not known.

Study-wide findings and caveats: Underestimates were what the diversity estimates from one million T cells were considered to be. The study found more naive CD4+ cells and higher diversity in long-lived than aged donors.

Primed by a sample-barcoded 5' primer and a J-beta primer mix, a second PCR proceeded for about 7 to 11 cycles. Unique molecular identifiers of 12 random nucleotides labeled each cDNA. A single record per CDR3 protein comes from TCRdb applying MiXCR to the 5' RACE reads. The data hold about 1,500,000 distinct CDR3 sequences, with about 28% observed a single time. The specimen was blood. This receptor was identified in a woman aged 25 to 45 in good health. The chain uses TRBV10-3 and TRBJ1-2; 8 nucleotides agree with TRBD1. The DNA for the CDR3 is TGTGCCATCAGTGAGCCGGACAGGGACGGCTATGGCTACACCTTC. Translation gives CAISEPDRDGYGYTF.